The 5 T cell receptor beta chains reported below all come from one sample, sequenced in a study of Graves' ophthalmopathy and Graves' hyperthyroidism. Amplification of the TCR beta CDR3 regions used RNA transcripts (as template). Amplification began with first-round RT-PCR using HTBI primers, then second-round multiplex PCR was performed. TCRdb independently ran MiXCR on the multiplex PCR reads; one entry per CDR3 protein. The profile shows roughly 400,000 distinct CDR3 sequences, 15% of them singletons. Sequencing used peripheral blood. These receptors all come from a woman between 18 and 29 years old with stable Graves' hyperthyroidism.

This clonotype has at least ten counts. V gene TRBV6-5 combines with J gene TRBJ2-6; D possibly matches TRBD1 or TRBD2 (5 bases each). V lost 4 bases and J lost 0, with 13 bases in between. The germline V gene encodes CDR1 MNHEY and CDR2 SVGAGI. CDR3 length equals 17 residues. Here the CDR3 DNA reads TGTGCCAGCAGTTCGAGCACGGGGACCTCTGGGGCCAACGTCCTGACTTTC. It is translated as CASSSSTGTSGANVLTF.

This clonotype was picked up many times. V gene TRBV29-1 combines with J gene TRBJ2-7; TRBD1 matches 7 bases. Trimming at V came to 0 bases and at J to 3 bases, leaving 5 bases not matched to a gene. Per the germline V gene, CDR1 is SQVTM and CDR2 is ANQGSEA. This CDR3 has 14 residues. CDR3 protein: CSVEDPGQLYEQYF. For the CDR3, the DNA is TGCAGCGTTGAAGATCCGGGACAGCTCTACGAGCAGTACTTC.

This clonotype was found many times. The genes are TRBV2 and TRBJ1-2; D unclear. V was clipped by 7 bases and J by 3 bases, with 15 bases between them. The CDR3 totals 14 residues. CDR1 SNHLY and CDR2 FYNNEI come from the germline V gene. The CDR3 bases are TGTGCCAGCATGGGGTTGGGAGGCGACTATGGCTACACCTTC. Its protein product is CASMGLGGDYGYTF.

At least ten counts were recorded for this clonotype. The V and J genes are TRBV7-6 and TRBJ2-4; D unresolved. This CDR3 spans 15 amino acids. V lost 1 base and J lost 8, with 15 bases in between. The V gene's germline CDR1 is SGHVS and CDR2 FNYEAQ. CDR3 nucleotide sequence: TGTGCCAGCAGCTTAGGACTGGGCCCAGTAGACATTCAGTACTTC. This codes for CASSLGLGPVDIQYF.

This clonotype showed up many times. This sequence joins TRBV2 and TRBJ2-7; tentatively, D is TRBD2 (6 bases). The CDR3 runs 14 residues. V was trimmed by 5 bases and J by 0 bases, leaving 11 bases between them. CDR1 and CDR2 from the germline V gene are SNHLY and FYNNEI. CDR3 nucleotides: TGTGCCAGCAGTTTAGCGGAAAGCTCCTACGAGCAGTACTTC. Its protein is CASSLAESSYEQYF.